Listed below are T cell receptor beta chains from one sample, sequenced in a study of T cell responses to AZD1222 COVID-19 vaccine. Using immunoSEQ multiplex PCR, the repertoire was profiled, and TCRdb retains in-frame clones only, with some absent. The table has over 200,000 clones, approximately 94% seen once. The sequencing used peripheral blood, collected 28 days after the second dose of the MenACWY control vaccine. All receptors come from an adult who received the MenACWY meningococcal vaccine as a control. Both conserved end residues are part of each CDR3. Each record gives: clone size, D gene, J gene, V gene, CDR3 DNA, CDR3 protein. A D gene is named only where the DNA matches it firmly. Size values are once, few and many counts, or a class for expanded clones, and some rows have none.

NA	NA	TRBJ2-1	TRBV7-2	TGTGCCAGCAGCTTCGACAGCTACAATGAGCAGTTCTTC	CASSFDSYNEQFF
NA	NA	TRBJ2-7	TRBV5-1	TGCGCCAGCAGATCGTTAGGACAAACCTACGAGCAGTACTTC	CASRSLGQTYEQYF
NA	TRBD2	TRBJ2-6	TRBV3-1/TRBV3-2	TGTGCCAGCAGCCAACAACTAGCGGTACCGTCTGGGGCCAACGTCCTGACTTTC	CASSQQLAVPSGANVLTF
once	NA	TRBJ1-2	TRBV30	TGTGCCTGGATGTCGACACGCGACTACACCTTC	CAWMSTRDYTF
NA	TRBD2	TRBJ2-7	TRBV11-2	TGTGCCAGCAGCCACAATAGCGGGTCTGGCTCCTACGAGCAGTACTTC	CASSHNSGSGSYEQYF
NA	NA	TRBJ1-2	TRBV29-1	TGCAGCGTTGACCCGGGACTGGACTATGGCTACACCTTC	CSVDPGLDYGYTF
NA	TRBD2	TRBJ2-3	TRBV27	TGTGCCAGCAGTTTGAATAGCGGGGGGGCCGGAGATACGCAGTATTTT	CASSLNSGGAGDTQYF
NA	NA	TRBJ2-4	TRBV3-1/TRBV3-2	TGTGCCAGCAGCCAAGGGTACGACATTCAGTACTTC	CASSQGYDIQYF
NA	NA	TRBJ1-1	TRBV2	TGTGCCAGCAGCGAGAGGTCGTTGCATCTACAGAACACTGAAGCTTTCTTT	CASSERSLHLQNTEAFF
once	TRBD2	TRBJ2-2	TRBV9	TGTGCCAGCAGGGGGACGGGGGGCACCGGGGAGCTGTTTTTT	CASRGTGGTGELFF
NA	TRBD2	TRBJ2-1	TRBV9	TGTGCCAGCAGCGCCACCGGGACTAGTTCGGGTGAGCAGTTCTTC	CASSATGTSSGEQFF
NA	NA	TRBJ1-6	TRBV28	TGTGCCAGCAGTTTGACGGGGAATTCACCCCTCCACTTT	CASSLTGNSPLHF
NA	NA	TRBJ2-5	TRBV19	TGTGCCAGTAGTATTACGAGCAAGGAGACCCAGTACTTC	CASSITSKETQYF
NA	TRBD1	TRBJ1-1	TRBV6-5	TGTGCCAGCACTGGACAGGGCAACACTGAAGCTTTCTTT	CASTGQGNTEAFF
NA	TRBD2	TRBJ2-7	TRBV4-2	TGTGCCAGCAGCCAAGAGCGGGGGTCATACGAGCAGTACTTC	CASSQERGSYEQYF
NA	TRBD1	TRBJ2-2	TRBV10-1	TGCGCCAGCAGTGAGGAGGACAGGGTAAAGGTGGACACCGGGGAGCTGTTTTTT	CASSEEDRVKVDTGELFF
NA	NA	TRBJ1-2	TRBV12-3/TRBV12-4	TGTGCCAGCAGCCCTCAGACTGACTATGGCTACACCTTC	CASSPQTDYGYTF
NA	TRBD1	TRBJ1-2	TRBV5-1	TGCGCCAGCAGCTTGGCCGAGGGGGCTGGGGGCTACACCTTC	CASSLAEGAGGYTF
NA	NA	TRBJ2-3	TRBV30	TGTGCCTGGACCGGGACACTGGCAACGCAGTATTTT	CAWTGTLATQYF
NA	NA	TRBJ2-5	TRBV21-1	TGTGCCAGCAGCACATGGACTAGCGGTCGATTTACGGAGACCCAGTACTTC	CASSTWTSGRFTETQYF
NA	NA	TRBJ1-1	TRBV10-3	TGTGCCATCAGTGAAGGGGGGGCAGTCGGACGGGACACTGAAGCTTTCTTT	CAISEGGAVGRDTEAFF
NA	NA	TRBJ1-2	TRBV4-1	TGCGCCAGCAGCCCCGACAGAAACCCGTATGGCTACACCTTC	CASSPDRNPYGYTF
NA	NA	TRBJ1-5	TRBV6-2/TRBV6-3	TGTGCCAGCAGTGACGCGAACTATAAAGGGGATGGCAATCAGCCCCAGCATTTT	CASSDANYKGDGNQPQHF